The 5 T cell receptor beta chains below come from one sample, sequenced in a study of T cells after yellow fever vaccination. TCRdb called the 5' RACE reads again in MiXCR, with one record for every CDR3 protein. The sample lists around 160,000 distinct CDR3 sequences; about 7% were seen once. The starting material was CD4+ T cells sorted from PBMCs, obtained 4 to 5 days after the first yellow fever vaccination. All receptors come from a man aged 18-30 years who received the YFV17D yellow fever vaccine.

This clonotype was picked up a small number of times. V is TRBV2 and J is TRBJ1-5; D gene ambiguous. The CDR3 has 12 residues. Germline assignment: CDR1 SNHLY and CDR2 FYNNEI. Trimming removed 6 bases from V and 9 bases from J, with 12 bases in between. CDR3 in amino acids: CASSRPLGPQHF. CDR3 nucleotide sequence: TGTGCCAGCAGCCGCCCCCTAGGGCCCCAGCATTTT.

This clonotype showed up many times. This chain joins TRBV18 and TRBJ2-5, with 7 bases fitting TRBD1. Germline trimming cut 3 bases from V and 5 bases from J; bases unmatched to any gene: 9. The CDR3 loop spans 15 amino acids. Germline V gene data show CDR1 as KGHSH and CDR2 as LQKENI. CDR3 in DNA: TGTGCCAGCTCACCCAACAGGGGTGGTTCTGAGACCCAGTACTTC. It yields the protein CASSPNRGGSETQYF.

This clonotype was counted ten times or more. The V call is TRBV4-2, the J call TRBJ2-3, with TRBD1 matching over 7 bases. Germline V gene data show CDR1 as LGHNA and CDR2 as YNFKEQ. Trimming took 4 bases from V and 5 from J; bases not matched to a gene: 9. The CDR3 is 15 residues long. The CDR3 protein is CASSPRDSNGDTQYF. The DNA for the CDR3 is TGTGCCAGCAGCCCTCGGGACAGCAACGGAGATACGCAGTATTTT.

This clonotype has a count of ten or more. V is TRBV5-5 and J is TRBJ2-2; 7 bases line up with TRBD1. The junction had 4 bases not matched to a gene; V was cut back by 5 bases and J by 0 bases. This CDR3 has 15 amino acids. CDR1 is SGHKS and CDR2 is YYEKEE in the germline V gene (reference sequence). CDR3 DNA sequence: TGTGCCAGCAGACCGAGGGGGCCGAACACCGGGGAGCTGTTTTTT. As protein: CASRPRGPNTGELFF.

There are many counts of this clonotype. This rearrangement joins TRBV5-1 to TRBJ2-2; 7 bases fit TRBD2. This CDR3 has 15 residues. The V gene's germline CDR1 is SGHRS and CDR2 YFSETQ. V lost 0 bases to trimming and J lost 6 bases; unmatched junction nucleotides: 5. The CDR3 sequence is CASSLVAGEAGELFF. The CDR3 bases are TGCGCCAGCAGCTTGGTTGCGGGGGAGGCCGGGGAGCTGTTTTTT.